A single sample gave rise to the 20 T cell receptor beta chains below, sequenced in a study of vaccination and CD4 T cells after COVID-19. Their specific antigens are unknown. Sequence data for DNA of cultured CD4+ T cells were generated by the Oncomine TCR Beta short-read assay. TCRdb fed the PCR reads into MiXCR, producing one record per CDR3 protein. The repertoire holds approximately 15,000 distinct CDR3 sequences, with roughly 31% as singletons. Treatment here: approximately 10-day PBMC culture with coronavirus spike peptide pools or control peptides (ViraFEST assay). The sample taken for sequencing was cultured CD4+ T cells from blood. The source is a human donor with COVID-19.

In nucleotides, the CDR3 is TGTGCCAGCAGCTATCAGCACAACACCGGGGAGCTGTTTTTT. As protein: CASSYQHNTGELFF. The chain recombines TRBV11-2 with TRBJ2-2; D is uncertain. The length of the CDR3 is 14 residues. Germline V lookup: CDR1 SGHAT, CDR2 FQNNGV. V dropped 4 bases and J dropped 2 bases, with 8 bases sitting between them. Full variable domain (remainder filled in from reference TRBV11-2 and TRBJ2-2): EAGVAQSPRYKIIEKRQSVAFWCNPISGHATLYWYQQILGQGPKLLIQFQNNGVVDDSQLPKDRFSAERLKGVDSTLKIQPAKLEDSAVYLCASSYQHNTGELFFGEGSRLTVL.

The chain is built from TRBV18 and TRBJ2-5, with D possibly TRBD1 on 6 matching bases. The V end lost 4 bases, the J end lost 5 bases, and 17 bases lay between the germline ends. Germline V gene data show CDR1 as KGHSH and CDR2 as LQKENI. The CDR3 length is 15 residues. CDR3 nucleotides: TGTGCCAGCTCACGGAATGGTGGGGGCCAGGAGACCCAGTACTTC. It is translated as CASSRNGGGQETQYF.

This chain uses TRBV20-1 with TRBJ2-7; TRBD1 aligns across 9 bases. Germline CDR1 reads DFQATT; CDR2 reads SNEGSKA (reference sequence). The CDR3 length is 13 residues. With 5 bases clipped from V and 4 bases from J, the junction kept 6 bases outside the gene matches. CDR3 bases: TGCAGTGCTCGGGGACAGGGAAATTACGAGCAGTACTTC. This gives the protein CSARGQGNYEQYF.

The chain combines TRBV20-1 with TRBJ1-1; 11 bases map to TRBD1. CDR1 and CDR2 from the germline V gene are DFQATT and SNEGSKA (reference sequence). This CDR3 has 15 residues. V dropped 3 bases and J dropped 1; count of bases not matched to a gene: 4. The CDR3 reads CSARGTGGRNTEAFF. The DNA for the CDR3 is TGCAGTGCTAGGGGGACAGGGGGGCGGAACACTGAAGCTTTCTTT.

This clonotype has a single count. In DNA form, the CDR3 reads TGTGCCAGCAGCTTAGGAGGGAGTAGCACAGATACGCAGTATTTT. This sequence encodes CASSLGGSSTDTQYF. The chain carries TRBV5-4 and TRBJ2-3; perhaps TRBD2 as D (6 bases). Looked up from germline, CDR1 is SGHNT and CDR2 is YYREEE (reference sequence). The V gene lost 2 bases and the J gene lost 0 bases, with 10 bases spanning the gap. The CDR3 loop spans 15 amino acids.

DNA of the CDR3: TGTGCCAGTAGTCTACGACAGGGAGGGTCAGATACGCAGTATTTT. It specifies CASSLRQGGSDTQYF. The chain carries TRBV19 and TRBJ2-3; possibly TRBD1 or TRBD2 for D (7 bases each). CDR1 LNHDA and CDR2 SQIVND come from the germline V gene (reference sequence). The ends were cut back, 5 bases at V and 4 bases at J, with 16 bases in the middle. The CDR3 totals 15 residues.

This clonotype was seen a handful of times. The V and J genes are TRBV20-1 and TRBJ2-7, with 7 bases aligning to TRBD1. The CDR3 is 14 residues long. V lost 5 bases to trimming and J lost 4 bases; unmatched junction nucleotides: 11. Germline V lookup: CDR1 DFQATT, CDR2 SNEGSKA (reference sequence). Written as DNA, the CDR3 is TGCAGTGCTGACGGGACAGCTAATTGGTACGAGCAGTACTTC. Translation: CSADGTANWYEQYF.

This clonotype was picked up a small number of times. The chain employs TRBV19 and TRBJ2-3; TRBD2 aligns across 9 bases. The CDR3 contains 15 residues. The germline gives CDR1 LNHDA, CDR2 SQIVND (reference sequence). Unmatched junction bases numbered 9, after V lost 6 bases and J lost 5 bases. In DNA form, the CDR3 reads TGTGCCAGTAGAATGGGAGGACTAGCGTTAGATACGCAGTATTTT. Its protein is CASRMGGLALDTQYF.

This sequence joins TRBV11-3 and TRBJ2-7, with unresolved D. Germline loops: CDR1 SGHNT, CDR2 YENEEA. CDR3 length equals 14 residues. Trimming took 2 bases from V and 5 from J, leaving 13 bases between them. The CDR3 is CASSLTASSHEQYF. The CDR3 DNA reads TGTGCCAGCAGCTTAACAGCGTCGAGCCACGAGCAGTACTTC. The full variable domain, with the rest looked up from reference TRBV11-3 and TRBJ2-7, is EAGVVQSPRYKIIEKKQPVAFWCNPISGHNTLYWYLQNLGQGPELLIRYENEEAVDDSQLPKDRFSAERLKGVDSTLKIQPAELGDSAVYLCASSLTASSHEQYFGPGTRLTVT.

This clonotype turned up a few times. This chain uses TRBV7-2 with TRBJ1-6; D possibly corresponds to TRBD1 (6 bases). The germline V and J ends were trimmed by 5 bases and 11 bases, with 19 bases remaining between them. The germline gives CDR1 SGHTA, CDR2 FQGNSA. This CDR3 region has 15 residues. The CDR3 region is CASSNGTRLSAPLHF. The CDR3 nucleotides read TGTGCCAGCAGCAACGGGACACGACTTTCTGCACCCCTCCACTTT.

The chain joins TRBV4-3 to TRBJ2-1; possible D gene TRBD1, 5 bases. V was clipped by 5 bases and J by 5 bases, with 10 bases between them. In germline, CDR1 is LGHNA, CDR2 YSLEER. The CDR3 extends over 13 amino acids. The CDR3 region is CASSTDKNNEQFF. The DNA for the CDR3 is TGCGCCAGCAGCACGGACAAAAACAATGAGCAGTTCTTC.

V is TRBV5-4 and J is TRBJ2-4, with 8 positions matching TRBD1. Germline lookup yields CDR1 SGHNT and CDR2 YYREEE (reference sequence). With V trimmed by 5 bases and J by 0 bases, 7 bases remained unmatched. The CDR3 has 16 residues. The CDR3 protein is CASRPGQDVAKNIQYF. CDR3 DNA: TGTGCCAGCAGACCGGGACAGGATGTAGCCAAAAACATTCAGTACTTC. The whole variable domain, remainder taken from reference TRBV5-4 and TRBJ2-4, is ETGVTQSPTHLIKTRGQQVTLRCSSQSGHNTVSWYQQALGQGPQFIFQYYREEENGRGNFPPRFSGLQFPNYSSELNVNALELDDSALYLCASRPGQDVAKNIQYFGAGTRLSVL.

Remarks on this clonotype: A junction end diverges from the germline sequence, so it may reflect a read error. The chain combines TRBV7-7 with TRBJ2-5, with TRBD2 identical over 7 bases. The CDR3 is made up of 13 amino acids. CDR1 is SSHAT and CDR2 is FNYEAQ in the germline V gene (reference sequence). This CDR3 is CASSLAGLSTQYF. The CDR3 nucleotides read TGTGCTAGCAGCTTAGCGGGCCTGTCGACCCAGTACTTC.

This chain uses TRBV5-4 with TRBJ2-3, with unresolved D. V lost 0 bases to trimming and J lost 5 bases, with 10 bases between them. The germline V gene has CDR1 SGHNT and CDR2 YYREEE (reference sequence). The CDR3 spans 14 residues. The CDR3 DNA follows: TGTGCCAGCAGCTTGGATTTGCGAGGAGATACGCAGTATTTT. Residues: CASSLDLRGDTQYF.

The V call is TRBV19, the J call TRBJ1-3; 7 bases map to TRBD1. Germline V CDR1 and CDR2: LNHDA, SQIVND (reference sequence). The CDR3 spans 14 residues. J gave up 2 bases and V 10 bases, and 8 bases lay outside the gene matches. The CDR3 bases are TGTGCCACAATACAGGGGTCCGCTGGAAACACCATATATTTT. Protein sequence: CATIQGSAGNTIYF.

The chain uses TRBV6-1 and TRBJ2-4; the D gene is possibly TRBD2 (5 bases). The CDR3 has 13 amino acids. Germline-derived CDR1 and CDR2 are MNHNS and SASEGT. V lost 6 bases and J lost 9, with 15 bases in between. The DNA of the CDR3 is TGTGCCAGCAGCAACGCGGGCCTTGGCATTCAGTACTTC. Amino acids: CASSNAGLGIQYF.

The chain carries TRBV5-1 and TRBJ1-6, with 7 bases identical to TRBD1. Losses at the gene ends were 4 bases for V and 7 bases for J; bases not matched to a gene: 5. Germline assignment: CDR1 SGHRS and CDR2 YFSETQ. CDR3 length: 14 amino acids. The CDR3 spells CASSLETGNSPLHF. DNA for the CDR3: TGCGCCAGCAGCCTCGAGACAGGGAATTCACCCCTCCACTTT. The full variable domain, rest sourced from reference TRBV5-1 and TRBJ1-6, is KAGVTQTPRYLIKTRGQQVTLSCSPISGHRSVSWYQQTPGQGLQFLFEYFSETQRNKGNFPGRFSGRQFSNSRSEMNVSTLELGDSALYLCASSLETGNSPLHFGNGTRLTVT.

This clonotype was observed a few times. The chain couples TRBV10-3 to TRBJ2-2; possible D gene TRBD1, 5 bases. The germline CDR1 and CDR2 sequences are ENHRY and SYGVKD. CDR3 length: 15 residues. V was cut by 6 bases and J by 5 bases, with 16 bases left in between. Here the CDR3 reads CAISPQGSVTGELFF. CDR3 coding DNA: TGTGCCATCAGCCCCCAGGGATCGGTTACCGGGGAGCTGTTTTTT.

This clonotype was counted only a few times. The V and J genes are TRBV28 and TRBJ1-6; 9 bases map to TRBD1. V shed 6 bases, J shed 10 bases, and the junction held 10 bases outside the gene matches. CDR1 and CDR2 from the germline V gene are MDHEN and SYDVKM. The CDR3 covers 15 residues. CDR3 nucleotide sequence: TGTGCCAGCAGGCAGACAGGGGGTAGCCCGTCACCCCTCCACTTT. Translation: CASRQTGGSPSPLHF.

This clonotype was counted a few times. The rearrangement joins TRBV28 to TRBJ1-2; D remains ambiguous. CDR3 length: 14 residues. Germline CDR1 MDHEN, CDR2 SYDVKM. Trimming took 5 bases from V and 4 from J, leaving 14 bases between them. CDR3 in DNA: TGTGCCAGCAGTACGGGGTCAATCCCCTATGGCTACACCTTC. It codes for CASSTGSIPYGYTF.